This is a list of T cell receptor beta chains from one sample in a study of response to subunit inactivated influenza vaccine. MiXCR, run by TCRdb on the RT-PCR reads, gives a single entry per CDR3 protein. The table includes around 850,000 distinct CDR3 sequences, roughly 18% detected once. The specimen was PBMCs from blood, collected roughly 5 days after vaccination. These receptors all stem from a man aged 45-65 years who received an inactivated influenza vaccine. Each CDR3 is given with its conserved first and last residue. Each record gives: V gene, J gene, clone size, D gene, CDR3 DNA, CDR3 protein. A D gene is named only where the DNA matches it firmly. Some rows have no size entry. The others give once, few or many, or a class for an expanded clone.

>TRBV29-1|TRBJ2-1|few|TRBD2
TGCAGCGTTGGCGAGGGCGGGAGTTCCCAGTTCTTC
CSVGEGGSSQFF
>TRBV29-1|TRBJ2-1|-|TRBD2
TGCAGCGTTGAACCTCGACTAGCAGGCTCCGCAGGTGAGCAGTTCTTC
CSVEPRLAGSAGEQFF
>TRBV20-1|TRBJ1-5|many|TRBD1
TGCAGTGCTAGGGAAGGACAGGGGAGGAATCAGCCCCAGCATTTT
CSAREGQGRNQPQHF
>TRBV7-9|TRBJ2-7|few|-
TGTGCCAGCAGCCCAACCCGGGGGATCTCCTACGAGCAGTACTTC
CASSPTRGISYEQYF
>TRBV7-9|TRBJ2-3|-|-
TGTGCCAGCAGTCCACGGATTCCCAGCACAGATACGCAGTATTTT
CASSPRIPSTDTQYF
>TRBV12-3/TRBV12-4|TRBJ2-2|few|TRBD2
TGTGCCAGCACCGTAGCGGGACCGAACACCGGGGAGCTGTTTTTT
CASTVAGPNTGELFF
>TRBV15|TRBJ2-1|few|-
TGTGCCACCAGCGCCCGACAGGGAGGAAATGAGCAGTTCTTC
CATSARQGGNEQFF
>TRBV20-1|TRBJ2-3|-|-
TGCAGTGCTAGAGATAGCGAAAGCACAGATACGCAGTATTTT
CSARDSESTDTQYF
>TRBV24-1|TRBJ1-2|-|-
TGTGCCACCAGGTCCACAGGCGGCTACACCTTC
CATRSTGGYTF
>TRBV5-1|TRBJ2-1|-|-
TGCGCCAGCAGCCGATTAACTAGCTCCGATGAGCAGTTCTTC
CASSRLTSSDEQFF
>TRBV6-2/TRBV6-3|TRBJ2-1|many|-
TGTGCCAGCACCAACCCTGGCTCCTACAATGAGCAGTTCTTC
CASTNPGSYNEQFF
>TRBV5-1|TRBJ2-3|-|-
TGCGCCAGCAGCTTGGGGACAGCAAACCGAGATACGCAGTATTTT
CASSLGTANRDTQYF
>TRBV5-6|TRBJ1-4|few|-
TGTGCCAGCAGCCCCCAATGGAGTGAAAAACTGTTTTTT
CASSPQWSEKLFF
>TRBV12-3/TRBV12-4|TRBJ2-7|many|TRBD2
TGTGCCAGCAGTTTAAGCGGGAGGTCCGAGCAGTACTTC
CASSLSGRSEQYF
>TRBV7-2|TRBJ2-7|-|TRBD1
TGTGCCAGCAGCCCGGACAGGGGTGCCTACGAGCAGTACTTC
CASSPDRGAYEQYF
>TRBV5-1|TRBJ2-5|-|-
TGCGCCAGCAGCCGGGGGCGGGGCGATCAAGAGACCCAGTACTTC
CASSRGRGDQETQYF
>TRBV6-1|TRBJ2-7|many|TRBD1
TGTGCCAGCAGTCGCGTAAGACAGGGGGCGGGGGAGCAGTACTTC
CASSRVRQGAGEQYF
>TRBV3-1|TRBJ2-3|-|TRBD2
TGTGCCAGCAGCCACTTAAGCGGGGGGCCGGTCCGCGATACGCAGTATTTT
CASSHLSGGPVRDTQYF
>TRBV10-3|TRBJ1-6|-|-
TGTGCCATCAGGACCTCATCAGGCCATAATTCACCCCTCCACTTT
CAIRTSSGHNSPLHF
>TRBV20-1|TRBJ2-1|few|TRBD2
TGCAGTGCTAGAGAGCGGGCGGGAGGCTCCCTCGGCAATGAGCAGTTCTTC
CSARERAGGSLGNEQFF
>TRBV5-1|TRBJ2-7|few|TRBD2
TGCGCCAGCAGCTTGGAGGCTAGCGGGATCTACGAGCAGTACTTC
CASSLEASGIYEQYF
>TRBV12-3/TRBV12-4|TRBJ2-5|-|TRBD1
TGTGCCAGCAGTTCGGGACAGGGATACCAAGAGACCCAGTACTTC
CASSSGQGYQETQYF
>TRBV4-2|TRBJ2-7|-|-
TGTGCCAGCAGCCAAGGCCGGGGGGCCGTCGAGCAGTACTTC
CASSQGRGAVEQYF